The clone carrying this T cell receptor (beta chain) has more than one count but fewer than ten. This entry is derived from a study of blood T cell repertoires in COVID-19. Study details: The United States, Italy and Spain provided the acute and convalescent COVID-19 samples. From T cells, B-cell-depleted T cells, or PBMCs came the material, which was cDNA or gDNA.

As originally analysed: Estimates of nucleated cell counts were drawn from the amplification of reference gene primers. Libraries were prepared by immunoSEQ multiplex PCR; TCRdb keeps only in-frame clonotypes and omits some of them. V and J calls and clone size come straight from that table; D and trimming were deduced from the DNA. The sample shows roughly 170,000 clones, just under 85% of them seen only once. With 10 bases clipped from V and 0 bases from J, the junction kept 4 bases outside the gene matches. CDR1 is LNHDA and CDR2 is SQIVND in the germline V gene (reference sequence). The CDR3 is 14 residues long.

What was sequenced was peripheral blood. The clonotype was recovered from a man in his forties who had recovered from COVID-19. The chain couples TRBV19 to TRBJ2-7; 12 bases agree with TRBD2. Here the CDR3 reads CATATSGSSYEQYF. The CDR3 DNA sequence: TGTGCCACCGCGACTAGCGGGAGCTCCTACGAGCAGTACTTC. The full variable domain, in which reference TRBV19 and TRBJ2-7 provide the parts outside the CDR3, is DGGITQSPKYLFRKEGQNVTLSCEQNLNHDAMYWYRQDPGQGLRLIYYSQIVNDFQKGDIAEGYSVSREKKESFPLTVTSAQKNPTAFYLCATATSGSSYEQYFGPGTRLTVT.